Below are 14 T cell receptor beta chains sequenced from a single sample in a study of CD8 T cells in ankylosing spondylitis. MiXCR was run by TCRdb on the 5' RACE reads, yielding one entry per CDR3 protein. The sample records around 130,000 distinct CDR3 sequences, more than 6.5% being singletons. Sequenced material: blood, either unsorted or a sorted T cell fraction (not recorded which). All receptors derive from a male donor with ankylosing spondylitis or in good health (not recorded which).

This clonotype came up many times. The chain recombines TRBV20-1 with TRBJ2-1; 14 bases are a match to TRBD2. The germline CDR1 and CDR2 sequences are DFQATT and SNEGSKA (reference sequence). Trimming removed 6 bases from V and 3 bases from J; junction bases left unmatched: 7. CDR3 length: 16 amino acids. The chain's CDR3 is CSARLAGGFFYNEQFF. In DNA, the CDR3 is TGCAGTGCGAGACTAGCGGGAGGGTTCTTCTACAATGAGCAGTTCTTC.

For this clonotype: Sequence at one end of the junction differs from germline and may be a read error. The genes are TRBV7-3 and TRBJ1-1; D is unresolved. This CDR3 comprises 15 residues. Germline V gives CDR1 SGHTA, CDR2 FQGTGA. CDR3 in DNA: TGTGCCAGAAGCTTAATTCCGAGCGGAGGCCCTGAAGCTTTCTTT. Residues: CARSLIPSGGPEAFF.

The chain employs TRBV7-2 and TRBJ2-1; TRBD2 matches at 7 bases. The germline V gene has CDR1 SGHTA and CDR2 FQGNSA. The CDR3 runs 16 residues. The ends lost 1 base at V and 0 bases at J; junction bases unmatched: 3. In DNA form, the CDR3 reads TGTGCCAGCAGCTTAGGTGGGAGGGCCTCCTACAATGAGCAGTTCTTC. Amino acids: CASSLGGRASYNEQFF.

This clonotype occurred many times. The chain is built from TRBV5-1 and TRBJ1-1; D is ambiguous. Germline V CDR1 and CDR2: SGHRS, YFSETQ. V was pared by 4 bases and J by 1 base, with 11 bases between. The CDR3 has 14 residues. CDR3 residues: CASSPAGANTEAFF. CDR3 sequence (DNA): TGCGCCAGCAGCCCCGCGGGAGCGAACACTGAAGCTTTCTTT.

This clonotype was observed many times. The J gene is TRBJ1-2, the V gene TRBV27, with unresolved D. V was trimmed by 0 bases and J by 8 bases, leaving 10 bases between them. The germline CDR1 and CDR2 sequences are MNHEY and SMNVEV (reference sequence). CDR3 length equals 13 residues. Written as DNA, the CDR3 is TGTGCCAGCAGTTTATCGTCGGGGAGCGGCTACACCTTC. This codes for CASSLSSGSGYTF.

The rearrangement uses TRBV4-2 and TRBJ2-1, with D possibly matching TRBD2 (5 bases). The germline CDR1 and CDR2 sequences are LGHNA and YNFKEQ. Trimming cost V 0 bases and J 1 base, with 19 bases left between them. CDR3 length: 19 amino acids. CDR3 sequence reads: CASSQDKGSVSRSYNEQFF. The CDR3 DNA reads as TGTGCCAGCAGCCAAGATAAGGGTAGCGTAAGTAGATCCTACAATGAGCAGTTCTTC.

The chain employs TRBV19 and TRBJ2-4, with D uncertain. CDR3 length: 16 residues. Trimming pared 0 bases from V and 0 bases from J, leaving 9 bases between. In germline, CDR1 is LNHDA, CDR2 SQIVND (reference sequence). CDR3 amino acids: CASSIDRTVAKNIQYF. DNA for the CDR3: TGTGCCAGTAGTATAGACCGGACCGTAGCCAAAAACATTCAGTACTTC.

This clonotype was seen a handful of times. The chain couples TRBV7-2 to TRBJ1-1; D gene unclear. The ends were cut back, 1 base at V and 0 bases at J, with 12 bases in the middle. Germline V gives CDR1 SGHTA, CDR2 FQGNSA. The CDR3 has 16 residues. This CDR3 is CASSLVGLPLNTEAFF. The CDR3 bases are TGTGCCAGCAGCTTAGTCGGACTCCCTTTGAACACTGAAGCTTTCTTT.

This clonotype was counted ten times or more. The chain employs TRBV27 and TRBJ2-5; weak D call: TRBD1 (5 bases). This CDR3 contains 14 residues. Germline V gives CDR1 MNHEY, CDR2 SMNVEV (reference sequence). V was pared by 0 bases and J by 1 base, with 6 bases between. CDR3 DNA sequence: TGTGCCAGCAGTTTATCAAGGGGCCAAGAGACCCAGTACTTC. The encoded protein is CASSLSRGQETQYF.

This clonotype was counted many times. This may come from a read error, since a much larger clone is one base off. The chain carries TRBV7-2 and TRBJ1-4, with D possibly TRBD1 on 5 matching bases. Germline V CDR1 and CDR2: SGHTA, FQGNSA. The CDR3 has 16 amino acids. Trimming cost V 4 bases and J 3 bases, with 15 bases left between them. The CDR3 is CASSWGGFVSNEKLFF. DNA for the CDR3: TGTGCCAGCAGCTGGGGGGGTTTTGTTTCTAATGAAAAACTGTTTTTT.

The sample holds a few counts of this clonotype. J is TRBJ1-1 and V is TRBV29-1; 8 bases map to TRBD1. V shed 3 bases and J 3 bases; nucleotides not matched to a gene: 12. Germline values: CDR1 SQVTM, CDR2 ANQGSEA. The length of the CDR3 is 16 residues. The CDR3 protein is CSVENPGQGRYTEAFF. CDR3 nucleotide sequence: TGCAGCGTTGAGAACCCAGGACAGGGAAGGTACACTGAAGCTTTCTTT.

This clonotype was counted ten times or more. This chain uses TRBV12-3 or TRBV12-4 with TRBJ2-5; D not resolved. Trimming took 8 bases from V and 5 from J, leaving 12 bases between them. The CDR3 length is 12 residues. The CDR3 sequence: CASRTPGETQYF. CDR3 in DNA: TGTGCCAGCCGAACCCCTGGGGAGACCCAGTACTTC.

The sample holds many counts of this clonotype. The chain carries TRBV29-1 and TRBJ2-7, with D tentatively TRBD1 (5 bases). V was clipped by 5 bases and J by 9 bases, with 11 bases between them. The germline CDR1 and CDR2 sequences are SQVTM and ANQGSEA. This CDR3 region has 10 residues. Here the CDR3 reads CSVSQGMQYF. The CDR3 DNA reads as TGCAGCGTTTCTCAGGGAATGCAGTACTTC.

This sequence joins TRBV18 and TRBJ2-7; a weak D match, TRBD2 (5 bases). This CDR3 has 14 amino acids. Germline assignment: CDR1 KGHSH and CDR2 LQKENI. Trimming shortened V by 6 bases and J by 0 bases, and 12 bases separated the two germline ends. CDR3 in amino acids: CASSPGVVSYEQYF. In DNA form, the CDR3 reads TGTGCCAGCTCTCCCGGGGTCGTCTCCTACGAGCAGTACTTC.